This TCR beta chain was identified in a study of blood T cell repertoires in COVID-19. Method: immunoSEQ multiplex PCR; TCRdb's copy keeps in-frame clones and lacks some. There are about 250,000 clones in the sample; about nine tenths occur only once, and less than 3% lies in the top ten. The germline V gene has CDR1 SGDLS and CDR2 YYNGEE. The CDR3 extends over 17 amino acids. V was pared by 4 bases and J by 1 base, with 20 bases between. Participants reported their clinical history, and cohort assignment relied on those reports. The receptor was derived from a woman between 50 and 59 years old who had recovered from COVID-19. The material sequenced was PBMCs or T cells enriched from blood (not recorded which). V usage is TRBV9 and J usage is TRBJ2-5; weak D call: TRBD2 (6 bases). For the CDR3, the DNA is TGTGCCAGCAGCCCCGGACTACCGCTTCTGGTCCAAGAGACCCAGTACTTC. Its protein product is CASSPGLPLLVQETQYF.